This entry lists 24 T cell receptor beta chains sequenced from one sample in a study of T-cell reconstitution after alpha-beta-depleted transplantation in children. A library of TCRbeta sequences, prepared with unique molecular identifiers, was generated. TCRdb reprocessed the PCR reads with MiXCR, giving one entry per CDR3 protein. The data hold over 200,000 distinct CDR3 sequences, with roughly 11% observed a single time. Sample: PBMCs, taken before TCRalphabeta/CD19-depleted stem cell transplant. These receptors were collected from a child younger than two with acute myeloid leukemia, due to receive a stem cell transplant.

In this sample, this clonotype turned up many times. The chain uses TRBV28 and TRBJ2-1, with D possibly being TRBD2 (5 bases). Germline V gives CDR1 MDHEN, CDR2 SYDVKM. The CDR3 length is 12 residues. V lost 5 bases to trimming and J lost 10 bases, with 12 bases between them. As DNA, the CDR3 is TGTGCCAGCAGTCTTTTACCGGGAGAGCAGTTCTTC. Amino acids: CASSLLPGEQFF.

This clonotype was observed at least ten times. This chain joins TRBV11-2 and TRBJ2-5, with 7 bases that match TRBD1. Germline values: CDR1 SGHAT, CDR2 FQNNGV. CDR3 length: 14 amino acids. J gave up 1 base and V 5 bases, and 4 bases lay outside the gene matches. The CDR3 reads CASSPGTAQETQYF. CDR3 nucleotides: TGTGCCAGCAGCCCAGGGACAGCCCAAGAGACCCAGTACTTC.

In its sample, this clonotype was seen many times. The gene calls are TRBV12-3 or TRBV12-4 and TRBJ1-2, with D tentatively TRBD1 (5 bases). The CDR3 runs 14 residues. V lost 3 bases and J lost 5, with 13 bases in between. The CDR3 sequence: CASSFGQGSYGYTF. In DNA, the CDR3 is TGTGCCAGCAGTTTCGGGCAGGGTTCTTATGGCTACACCTTC.

This clonotype showed up many times. J is TRBJ1-2 and V is TRBV14, with D hard to call. The V end lost 4 bases, the J end lost 5 bases, and 11 bases lay between the germline ends. The length of the CDR3 is 13 residues. Looked up from germline, CDR1 is SGHDN and CDR2 is FVKESK. The CDR3 protein is CASSPNTPYGYTF. CDR3 nucleotide sequence: TGTGCCAGCAGCCCGAATACCCCATATGGCTACACCTTC.

A few counts support this clonotype. This sequence joins TRBV28 and TRBJ1-3; tentatively, D is TRBD1 (5 bases). CDR1 is MDHEN and CDR2 is SYDVKM in the germline V gene. Trimming took 6 bases from V and 0 from J, leaving 18 bases between them. The CDR3 consists of 17 residues. Here the CDR3 reads CASSSTDYINSGNTIYF. In DNA form, the CDR3 reads TGTGCCAGCAGCTCGACAGATTATATTAACTCTGGAAACACCATATATTTT.

This clonotype was seen repeatedly, ten times or more. CDR3 in DNA: TGTGCCAGCAGCCTTGGCCTGGGACTAGCGGGAGCTCGAGAGCAGTACTTC. This sequence encodes CASSLGLGLAGAREQYF. The chain has TRBV3-1 and TRBJ2-7, with TRBD2 matching 14 bases. This CDR3 has 17 amino acids. V lost 4 bases to trimming and J lost 7 bases; unmatched junction nucleotides: 12. CDR1 is LGHDT and CDR2 is YNNKEL in the germline V gene (reference sequence).

This clonotype was picked up many times. The V and J genes are TRBV3-1 and TRBJ1-6; the match to TRBD1 covers 7 bases. CDR3 size: 14 residues. The ends lost 1 base at V and 11 bases at J; junction bases unmatched: 5. Germline CDR1 and CDR2: LGHDT and YNNKEL (reference sequence). This CDR3 is CASSQVSGGAPLHF. The CDR3 coding sequence is TGTGCCAGCAGCCAAGTCTCAGGGGGGGCACCCCTCCACTTT.

The gene calls are TRBV23-1 and TRBJ1-4; 7 nucleotides align to TRBD1. TRBV23-1 is placed among ORFs of uncertain function. The CDR3 covers 18 residues. Trimming cost V 2 bases and J 4 bases; bases outside gene matches: 13. CDR3 amino acids: CASSQLQGQRGVNEKLFF. In nucleotides, the CDR3 is TGCGCCAGCAGTCAACTACAGGGGCAGCGTGGAGTTAATGAAAAACTGTTTTTT.

The table lists this clonotype with a few counts. The chain is built from TRBV6-1 and TRBJ1-3, with D uncertain. The CDR3 covers 15 residues. V dropped 1 base and J dropped 4 bases, with 11 bases sitting between them. Germline V gene sequence: CDR1 MNHNS, CDR2 SASEGT. The CDR3 DNA is TGTGCCAGCAGTGAAGTTTCTATTCCCGGAAACACCATATATTTT. This encodes CASSEVSIPGNTIYF.

This clonotype showed up many times. CDR3 bases: TGTGCCAGCATGGGCGGGAGCGGCACCGGGGAGCTGTTTTTT. Its translation: CASMGGSGTGELFF. This rearrangement joins TRBV28 to TRBJ2-2, with TRBD2 matching over 7 bases. The CDR3 extends over 14 amino acids. V shed 7 bases, J shed 4 bases, and the junction held 6 bases outside the gene matches. CDR1 and CDR2 from the germline V gene are MDHEN and SYDVKM.

There are many counts of this clonotype. The chain joins TRBV19 to TRBJ2-5, with D tentatively TRBD1 or TRBD2 (5 bases each). Germline V gene sequence: CDR1 LNHDA, CDR2 SQIVND (reference sequence). The CDR3 consists of 14 residues. Trimming stripped 1 base from V and 4 bases from J, with 10 bases between. The CDR3 spells CASSIAGDPETQYF. CDR3 nucleotide sequence: TGTGCCAGTAGTATAGCCGGGGACCCAGAGACCCAGTACTTC.

This clonotype was counted many times. The chain links TRBV19 to TRBJ2-1, with a weak D call TRBD2 (6 bases). The CDR3 has 15 amino acids. From germline, CDR1 is LNHDA and CDR2 SQIVND (reference sequence). The ends were cut back, 2 bases at V and 3 bases at J, with 11 bases in the middle. CDR3 in amino acids: CASSIFSGYYNEQFF. Here the CDR3 DNA reads TGTGCCAGTAGTATATTCAGCGGGTACTACAATGAGCAGTTCTTC. The full variable domain, its missing parts supplied by reference TRBV19 and TRBJ2-1, is DGGITQSPKYLFRKEGQNVTLSCEQNLNHDAMYWYRQDPGQGLRLIYYSQIVNDFQKGDIAEGYSVSREKKESFPLTVTSAQKNPTAFYLCASSIFSGYYNEQFFGPGTRLTVL.

Ten or more counts support this clonotype. This chain links TRBV6-5 with TRBJ2-2, with 11 positions matching TRBD2. Germline V gives CDR1 MNHEY, CDR2 SVGAGI. V was clipped by 4 bases and J by 7 bases; unmatched bases: 5. This CDR3 comprises 15 residues. The CDR3 loop is CASSSSGRKGGELFF. Written as DNA, the CDR3 is TGTGCCAGCAGTTCTAGCGGGAGGAAAGGCGGGGAGCTGTTTTTT.

This clonotype was found many times. The V gene is TRBV7-2, the J gene TRBJ2-1, with D hard to call. V lost 5 bases, J lost 4 bases, and 12 bases lay in between. Germline V gene lookup returns CDR1 SGHTA and CDR2 FQGNSA. The CDR3 runs 14 residues. CDR3 nucleotide sequence: TGTGCCAGCAGCGGAGTGGTGGGATACAATGAGCAGTTCTTC. Protein product: CASSGVVGYNEQFF.

The rearrangement uses TRBV19 and TRBJ1-5; D uncertain. The CDR3 runs 14 residues. Deletions cut 6 bases from V and 2 bases from J, with 11 bases between. Germline V gives CDR1 LNHDA, CDR2 SQIVND (reference sequence). The CDR3 loop is CASSNIRGNQPQHF. CDR3 bases: TGTGCCAGTAGCAACATAAGGGGCAATCAGCCCCAGCATTTT.

In this sample, this clonotype turned up many times. This chain connects TRBV12-3 or TRBV12-4 to TRBJ1-2; 7 nucleotides match TRBD1. The ends lost 3 bases at V and 3 bases at J; junction bases unmatched: 10. This CDR3 contains 16 residues. The CDR3 protein is CASSLSLTGTDYGYTF. In DNA form, the CDR3 reads TGTGCCAGCAGTTTGTCCCTAACCGGGACAGACTATGGCTACACCTTC.

This clonotype was seen ten or more times. The J gene is TRBJ2-7, the V gene TRBV5-1; possibly TRBD1 or TRBD2 for D (5 bases each). Looked up from germline, CDR1 is SGHRS and CDR2 is YFSETQ. With 5 bases removed from V and 0 bases from J, the gap between germline ends came to 15 bases. This CDR3 is built from 15 residues. The chain's CDR3 is CASRRTRDASYEQYF. The CDR3 DNA reads as TGCGCCAGCAGACGCACCCGGGACGCCTCCTACGAGCAGTACTTC. Full variable domain (missing parts from reference TRBV5-1 and TRBJ2-7): KAGVTQTPRYLIKTRGQQVTLSCSPISGHRSVSWYQQTPGQGLQFLFEYFSETQRNKGNFPGRFSGRQFSNSRSEMNVSTLELGDSALYLCASRRTRDASYEQYFGPGTRLTVT.

This clonotype was counted at least ten times. V is TRBV14 and J is TRBJ2-3, with D perhaps TRBD1 or TRBD2 (6 bases each). The V end lost 4 bases, the J end lost 10 bases, and 18 bases lay between the germline ends. This CDR3 is built from 14 residues. Germline values: CDR1 SGHDN, CDR2 FVKESK. The CDR3 loop reads CASSPLRGQAAQYF. The CDR3, as DNA: TGTGCCAGCAGCCCCCTCCGGGGGCAAGCCGCGCAGTATTTT. The whole variable domain, filled in from reference TRBV14 and TRBJ2-3, reads EAGVTQFPSHSVIEKGQTVTLRCDPISGHDNLYWYRRVMGKEIKFLLHFVKESKQDESGMPNNRFLAERTGGTYSTLKVQPAELEDSGVYFCASSPLRGQAAQYFGPGTRLTVL.

There are many counts of this clonotype. The rearrangement uses TRBV29-1 and TRBJ1-2; tentatively, D is TRBD1 (5 bases). With 0 bases removed from V and 3 bases from J, the gap between germline ends came to 11 bases. There are 14 residues in the CDR3. The V gene's germline CDR1 is SQVTM and CDR2 ANQGSEA. In DNA, the CDR3 is TGCAGCGTTGAAGATAGTGGGGGAGACTATGGCTACACCTTC. This translates into CSVEDSGGDYGYTF.

This clonotype has at least ten counts. The rearrangement joins TRBV7-8 to TRBJ1-6; D gene unclear. This CDR3 region has 13 residues. The V end lost 6 bases, the J end lost 5 bases, and 8 bases lay between the germline ends. Germline CDR1 and CDR2: SGHVS and FQNEAQ. For the CDR3, the DNA is TGTGCCAGCAGAGGGTTGGATAATTCACCCCTCCACTTT. It yields the protein CASRGLDNSPLHF.

There are many counts of this clonotype. This chain connects TRBV27 to TRBJ2-7; D remains unclear. This CDR3 is 14 amino acids long. The germline V gene encodes CDR1 MNHEY and CDR2 SMNVEV (reference sequence). V gave up 5 bases and J gave up 0 bases, with 11 bases separating them. For the CDR3, the DNA is TGTGCCAGCAGTCCTGACCTAAGCTCCTACGAGCAGTACTTC. It specifies CASSPDLSSYEQYF.

V is TRBV7-8 and J is TRBJ2-7; possible D gene TRBD2, 6 bases. This CDR3 region has 16 residues. Trimming took off 8 bases at V and 0 bases at J, with 20 bases between the two ends. Germline lookup yields CDR1 SGHVS and CDR2 FQNEAQ. The CDR3 DNA follows: TGTGCCAGCGGCCCCGGACTACTGGGGGACTCCTACGAGCAGTACTTC. It encodes CASGPGLLGDSYEQYF. The whole variable domain, remainder taken from reference TRBV7-8 and TRBJ2-7, is GAGVSQSPRYKVAKRGQDVALRCDPISGHVSLFWYQQALGQGPEFLTYFQNEAQLDKSGLPSDRFFAERPEGSVSTLKIQRTQQEDSAVYLCASGPGLLGDSYEQYFGPGTRLTVT.

This clonotype was picked up many times. V gene TRBV18 combines with J gene TRBJ2-7, with 8 bases aligning to TRBD2. The CDR3 runs to 13 residues. After removal of 3 bases from V and 6 bases from J, the junction contained 4 bases not matched to a gene. Germline loops: CDR1 KGHSH, CDR2 LQKENI. The CDR3 here is CASSPGTRGEQYF. The CDR3 bases are TGTGCCAGCTCACCCGGGACTAGGGGCGAGCAGTACTTC.

Worth noting for this clonotype: Possible read error: a much larger clone is one base away. The chain links TRBV28 to TRBJ2-4; D perhaps matches TRBD1 (6 bases). Germline V CDR1 and CDR2: MDHEN, SYDVKM. This CDR3 contains 11 residues. For the CDR3, the DNA is TGTGCCAGCAGCTGGGGGCATATTCGGTACTTC. Translation gives CASSWGHIRYF.